The next 9 T cell receptor beta chains were all read from a single sample in a study of blood T cell repertoires in COVID-19. Method: immunoSEQ multiplex PCR; TCRdb's copy keeps in-frame clones and lacks some. The sample has around 270,000 clones, roughly 86% seen once; the top ten hold around 9.1%. Material for sequencing was peripheral blood. The receptors stem from a man in his forties who had recovered from COVID-19.

The V gene is TRBV6-5, the J gene TRBJ2-7; perhaps TRBD2 as D (6 bases). Germline V gene lookup returns CDR1 MNHEY and CDR2 SVGAGI. V shed 0 bases and J shed 4 bases, with 10 bases lying between them. CDR3 length: 14 residues. CDR3 coding DNA: TGTGCCAGCAGTTACTCGGGACTCCATTACGAGCAGTACTTC. It yields the protein CASSYSGLHYEQYF.

The chain is built from TRBV13 and TRBJ2-3; TRBD2 matches at 7 bases. Germline lookup yields CDR1 PRHDT and CDR2 FYEKMQ (reference sequence). The CDR3 loop spans 20 amino acids. With V trimmed by 4 bases and J by 0 bases, 19 bases remained unmatched. CDR3 sequence: CASSWAGDGSGLISTDTQYF. The CDR3, as DNA: TGTGCCAGCAGCTGGGCAGGAGATGGTAGCGGGTTAATTAGCACAGATACGCAGTATTTT.

The chain is built from TRBV7-2 and TRBJ2-3; 7 nucleotides match TRBD2. CDR1 is SGHTA and CDR2 is FQGNSA in the germline V gene. J was trimmed by 5 bases and V by 1 base; bases with no gene match: 9. CDR3 length: 16 residues. CDR3 sequence (DNA): TGTGCCAGCAGCTTAGAACTTAGGTGGGGGGGAGATACGCAGTATTTT. Translating it yields CASSLELRWGGDTQYF.

The CDR3 region is CASSPTGVYGYTF. DNA for the CDR3: TGTGCCAGCAGTCCGACAGGGGTCTATGGCTACACCTTC. This chain uses TRBV12-3 or TRBV12-4 with TRBJ1-2; 8 bases agree with TRBD1. The CDR3 runs 13 residues. Trimming removed 5 bases from V and 4 bases from J; junction bases left unmatched: 3.

The rearrangement joins TRBV24-1 to TRBJ2-3; weak D call: TRBD2 (6 bases). Trimming shortened V by 9 bases and J by 6 bases, and 18 bases separated the two germline ends. Germline assignment: CDR1 KGHDR and CDR2 SFDVKD. The CDR3 loop spans 14 amino acids. The CDR3: CATAGTAGMDTQYF. CDR3 nucleotides: TGTGCCACCGCCGGGACCGCGGGAATGGATACGCAGTATTTT.

Only one count was recorded for this clone. The chain links TRBV2 to TRBJ1-2; TRBD1 is a possible D gene (6 bases). Germline V gene data show CDR1 as SNHLY and CDR2 as FYNNEI. V lost 1 base to trimming and J lost 4 bases, with 10 bases between them. The CDR3 is made up of 14 amino acids. CDR3 DNA: TGTGCCAGCAGTGAAGACAGGGCTAGCTATGGCTACACCTTC. Its translation is CASSEDRASYGYTF.

The rearrangement links TRBV29-1 to TRBJ1-2; TRBD1 might be the D (5 bases). Germline-derived CDR1 and CDR2 are SQVTM and ANQGSEA. V dropped 7 bases and J dropped 6 bases, with 21 bases sitting between them. This CDR3 spans 14 amino acids. This chain's CDR3 is CSAQTRTGGDGYTF. Written as DNA, the CDR3 is TGCAGCGCCCAGACACGGACGGGGGGGGATGGCTACACCTTC.

Remarks on this clone: Germline and junction disagree at one end, which may indicate a read error. The chain couples TRBV29-1 to TRBJ1-5; TRBD1 matches at 8 bases. This CDR3 contains 10 residues. CDR1 SQVTM and CDR2 ANQGSEA come from the germline V gene. DNA of the CDR3: TGTGGACAGGGCGATCAGCCCCAGCATTTT. It specifies CGQGDQPQHF.

DNA of the CDR3: TGTGCCAGCAGTGAGATAGCGGGAGGGCCCTACGAGCAGTACTTC. Translation gives CASSEIAGGPYEQYF. The chain combines TRBV6-2 or TRBV6-3 with TRBJ2-7, with TRBD2 identical over 11 bases. Germline V gene data show CDR1 as MNHEY and CDR2 as SVGEGT. The V and J ends lost 5 bases and 2 bases, in that order; junction bases with no gene match: 5. This CDR3 has 15 residues.